This T cell receptor beta chain was retrieved from a study of radiotherapy plus CTLA-4 blockade in lung cancer. In the study overall: There were objective responses in approximately 19% of patients, and 30% to 35% had disease control. Study-wide results and caveats: Once radiotherapy plus ipilimumab had been given, TCR clones derived from tumor expanded in blood. Interferon-beta and early blood T cell clone dynamics reportedly predicted response best.

Here immunoSEQ multiplex PCR was the method, and the copy in TCRdb shows in-frame clones only, minus some. The sample has about 36,000 clones, approximately 85% seen once. With regard to this clone: The antigen remains unidentified.

The length of the CDR3 is 14 residues. Germline CDR1 and CDR2: SGHRS and YFSETQ. With V trimmed by 5 bases and J by 3 bases, 7 bases remained unmatched. The V call is TRBV5-1, the J call TRBJ2-5, with 7 bases fitting TRBD2. This TCR was sampled from a human donor with non-small cell lung cancer who had stable disease on radiotherapy plus ipilimumab. The sequencing here drew on peripheral blood, taken from a patient treated with radiotherapy plus ipilimumab. The CDR3 sequence: CASRNSGQKETQYF. CDR3 nucleotides: TGCGCCAGCAGGAATAGCGGGCAGAAAGAGACCCAGTACTTC.